The source of this T cell receptor beta chain is a study of blood T cell repertoires in COVID-19. Across the study: Both acute and convalescent COVID-19 samples were obtained from the United States, Italy and Spain.

Those who participated ranged in age from about 18 to 89 years and resided in about two dozen US areas. Using immunoSEQ multiplex PCR, the repertoire was profiled, and TCRdb retains in-frame clones only, with some absent. The sample yields 250,000 to 300,000 clones, 70% to 90% seen once. This clone was seen only a few times. The CDR3 has 14 residues. Trimming at V came to 3 bases and at J to 4 bases, leaving 6 bases not matched to a gene. CDR1 is SGHRS and CDR2 is YFSETQ in the germline V gene. The receptor was isolated from a woman in her forties or fifties who had been exposed to COVID-19. The sample taken for sequencing was PBMCs or T cells enriched from blood (not recorded which). The chain recombines TRBV5-1 with TRBJ1-1; 7 nucleotides align to TRBD1. Here the CDR3 DNA reads TGCGCCAGCAGCTCATTAACAGGGGTCACTGAAGCTTTCTTT. It translates to CASSSLTGVTEAFF.